The 21 T cell receptor beta chains in this list originate from one sample, sequenced in a study of T cell responses to AZD1222 COVID-19 vaccine. TCRdb's copy holds only in-frame clones and misses some; the assay was immunoSEQ multiplex PCR. The sample has 150,000 or so clones, about nine tenths seen once; the top ten hold roughly 2.1%. This specimen was peripheral blood, taken on day 0 of AZD1222 vaccination. These TCRs come from an adult in good health.

DNA for the CDR3: TGTGCCAGCTATAGCCTTCGAGGGGAGCAGTTCTTC. It encodes CASYSLRGEQFF. V and J are TRBV27 and TRBJ2-1; D is perhaps TRBD2 (5 bases). CDR1 and CDR2 from the germline V gene are MNHEY and SMNVEV (reference sequence). The CDR3 loop spans 12 amino acids. V was clipped by 8 bases and J by 10 bases, with 15 bases between them.

The V gene is TRBV7-3, the J gene TRBJ2-1, with TRBD2 matching 9 bases. J gave up 4 bases and V 5 bases, and 0 bases lay outside the gene matches. This CDR3 comprises 13 residues. CDR1 and CDR2 (germline): SGHTA, FQGTGA. The CDR3 reads CASSTSGYNEQFF. CDR3 nucleotide sequence: TGTGCCAGCAGCACTAGCGGGTACAATGAGCAGTTCTTC.

The J gene is TRBJ2-1, the V gene TRBV11-3; a possible D gene is TRBD2 (6 bases). Germline lookup yields CDR1 SGHNT and CDR2 YENEEA. V was trimmed by 2 bases and J by 5 bases, leaving 13 bases between them. There are 15 residues in the CDR3. The CDR3 region has the DNA TGTGCCAGCAGCTTATCGCGCGGGACCCACAATGAGCAGTTCTTC. Translated: CASSLSRGTHNEQFF.

The gene calls are TRBV5-1 and TRBJ2-1; D not certain. The CDR3 has 15 residues. Per the germline V gene, CDR1 is SGHRS and CDR2 is YFSETQ. V gave up 4 bases and J gave up 6 bases, with 17 bases separating them. The CDR3 region has the DNA TGCGCCAGCAGCGTATTGGACGCAACCGGCAATGAGCAGTTCTTC. It codes for CASSVLDATGNEQFF.

The V call is TRBV6-2 or TRBV6-3, the J call TRBJ1-5; D is perhaps TRBD1 (6 bases). V gave up 2 bases and J gave up 4 bases, with 9 bases separating them. Per germline, CDR1 MNHEY and CDR2 SVGEGT. The length of the CDR3 is 14 residues. This CDR3 reads CASSYGTRNQPQHF. In DNA, the CDR3 is TGTGCCAGCAGTTACGGGACAAGAAATCAGCCCCAGCATTTT.

The rearrangement links TRBV7-2 to TRBJ1-6; 8 nucleotides agree with TRBD1. Germline assignment: CDR1 SGHTA and CDR2 FQGNSA. The CDR3 totals 16 residues. J gave up 9 bases and V 4 bases, and 11 bases lay outside the gene matches. The CDR3 DNA reads TGTGCCAGCAGCTCCCCACAGGGGGATTGGTTTTCACCCCTCCACTTT. It is translated as CASSSPQGDWFSPLHF. The entire variable domain, with the rest obtained from reference TRBV7-2 and TRBJ1-6, is as follows: GAGVSQSPSNKVTEKGKDVELRCDPISGHTALYWYRQSLGQGLEFLIYFQGNSAPDKSGLPSDRFSAERTGGSVSTLTIQRTQQEDSAVYLCASSSPQGDWFSPLHFGNGTRLTVT.

The chain couples TRBV7-3 to TRBJ1-1; 10 bases are shared with TRBD1. This CDR3 spans 14 amino acids. The V gene's germline CDR1 is SGHTA and CDR2 FQGTGA. Trimming took 2 bases from V and 6 from J; bases not matched to a gene: 3. CDR3 sequence reads: CASSLSGTGAEAFF. The CDR3 coding sequence is TGTGCCAGCAGCTTATCCGGGACAGGGGCTGAAGCTTTCTTT.

The chain uses TRBV4-3 and TRBJ2-7, with 10 bases aligning to TRBD2. Unmatched junction bases numbered 14, after V lost 1 base and J lost 5 bases. Per germline, CDR1 LGHNA and CDR2 YSLEER. This CDR3 is built from 18 residues. The CDR3 sequence is CASSQGYSGRALGNEQYF. The CDR3 bases are TGCGCCAGCAGCCAAGGTTACAGCGGGAGGGCCCTGGGTAACGAGCAGTACTTC.

The gene calls are TRBV10-3 and TRBJ1-1; D gene uncertain. The CDR3 totals 13 residues. Germline V CDR1 and CDR2: ENHRY, SYGVKD. The V and J ends lost 3 bases and 0 bases respectively, with 5 bases between them. CDR3 region: CAISERLNTEAFF. DNA of the CDR3: TGTGCCATCAGTGAACGGCTGAACACTGAAGCTTTCTTT.

The chain links TRBV25-1 to TRBJ1-1; 7 bases align to TRBD1. This CDR3 is built from 15 residues. The V and J ends lost 1 base and 4 bases, in that order; junction bases with no gene match: 6. Germline CDR1 is MGHDK and CDR2 is SYGVNS. The CDR3 protein is CASSESGRGATEAFF. CDR3 coding DNA: TGTGCCAGCAGTGAATCGGGCAGGGGGGCCACTGAAGCTTTCTTT. Variable domain in full (rest from reference TRBV25-1 and TRBJ1-1): EADIYQTPRYLVIGTGKKITLECSQTMGHDKMYWYQQDPGMELHLIHYSYGVNSTEKGDLSSESTVSRIRTEHFPLTLESARPSHTSQYLCASSESGRGATEAFFGQGTRLTVV.

V gene TRBV4-3 combines with J gene TRBJ2-1; tentative D call: TRBD2 (6 bases). The CDR3 length is 17 residues. CDR1 is LGHNA and CDR2 is YSLEER in the germline V gene. V was shortened by 0 bases and J by 6 bases, with 18 bases between the two germline ends. The CDR3 DNA reads TGCGCCAGCAGCCAAGAAGGAAGGGGCGGGGCTTTCAATGAGCAGTTCTTC. It encodes CASSQEGRGGAFNEQFF.

DNA of the CDR3: TGTGCCAGCAGCTTGGGACTAGCTGTGGAGCAGTTCTTC. Amino acids: CASSLGLAVEQFF. The rearrangement joins TRBV5-6 to TRBJ2-1, with 7 nucleotides matching TRBD2. Unmatched junction bases numbered 4, after V lost 0 bases and J lost 10 bases. This CDR3 has 13 residues. Per germline, CDR1 SGHDT and CDR2 YYEEEE.

This clone was observed once. The chain recombines TRBV5-6 with TRBJ2-5; no reliable D call. The V end lost 1 base, the J end lost 7 bases, and 14 bases lay between the germline ends. Germline V gene data show CDR1 as SGHDT and CDR2 as YYEEEE. The CDR3 length is 14 residues. In nucleotides, the CDR3 is TGTGCCAGCAGCTTGACCGGCCCCTCATGGACCCAGTACTTC. It is translated as CASSLTGPSWTQYF.

The CDR3 coding sequence is TGTGCCAGTAATGTCCCTGACAGGGGGCGCGGTGGCTACACCTTC. Its translation is CASNVPDRGRGGYTF. The gene calls are TRBV19 and TRBJ1-2; 10 bases map to TRBD1. Germline CDR1 LNHDA, CDR2 SQIVND (reference sequence). V gave up 7 bases and J gave up 7 bases; unmatched junction bases: 12. The CDR3 runs 15 residues.

The chain carries TRBV7-6 and TRBJ2-1, with TRBD2 matching over 15 bases. The V gene's germline CDR1 is SGHVS and CDR2 FNYEAQ. J was trimmed by 7 bases and V by 5 bases; bases with no gene match: 18. This CDR3 has 20 amino acids. The CDR3 region has the DNA TGTGCCAGCAGCGCCCAAGCCCCGGGACTAGCGGGAGGCTCCATGAATGAGCAGTTCTTC. Translation: CASSAQAPGLAGGSMNEQFF. The full variable domain, with the rest looked up from reference TRBV7-6 and TRBJ2-1, is GAGVSQSPRYKVTKRGQDVALRCDPISGHVSLYWYRQALGQGPEFLTYFNYEAQQDKSGLPNDRFSAERPEGSISTLTIQRTEQRDSAMYRCASSAQAPGLAGGSMNEQFFGPGTRLTVL.

The chain couples TRBV7-9 to TRBJ1-2; no definite D call. Germline CDR1 and CDR2: SEHNR and FQNEAQ (reference sequence). V lost 1 base to trimming and J lost 6 bases, with 9 bases between them. CDR3 length: 13 amino acids. The CDR3 here is CASSLGQNHGYTF. In nucleotides, the CDR3 is TGTGCCAGCAGCTTAGGGCAGAACCATGGCTACACCTTC.

V and J are TRBV5-4 and TRBJ2-7, with 8 nucleotides matching TRBD2. CDR3 size: 17 residues. The J segment lost 6 bases and the V segment lost 0 bases, leaving 14 bases of the junction unmatched. CDR1 is SGHNT and CDR2 is YYREEE in the germline V gene (reference sequence). CDR3 nucleotides: TGTGCCAGCAGCTTGGACCCTGGGCCAGCGGGAGTCTCCGAGCAGTACTTC. It specifies CASSLDPGPAGVSEQYF. Looking up the rest from reference TRBV5-4 and TRBJ2-7 gives the full variable domain: ETGVTQSPTHLIKTRGQQVTLRCSSQSGHNTVSWYQQALGQGPQFIFQYYREEENGRGNFPPRFSGLQFPNYSSELNVNALELDDSALYLCASSLDPGPAGVSEQYFGPGTRLTVT.

The chain links TRBV29-1 to TRBJ2-6; the D gene could be TRBD1 or TRBD2 (5 bases each). The CDR3 covers 16 residues. Germline CDR1 reads SQVTM; CDR2 reads ANQGSEA. V was clipped by 4 bases and J by 2 bases, with 15 bases between them. The CDR3 sequence is CSVGGASGTGANVLTF. The DNA of the CDR3 is TGCAGCGTTGGTGGGGCCTCCGGGACTGGGGCCAACGTCCTGACTTTC.

As to this clone: In the same sample, other DNA sequences code for this CDR3. The V call is TRBV5-1, the J call TRBJ1-3; D gene ambiguous. This CDR3 region has 14 residues. In germline, CDR1 is SGHRS, CDR2 YFSETQ. Trimming cost V 0 bases and J 1 base, with 5 bases left between them. Here the CDR3 reads CASSLEGSGNTIYF. In nucleotides, the CDR3 is TGCGCCAGCAGCTTGGAAGGTTCTGGAAACACCATATATTTT.

This chain links TRBV11-2 with TRBJ1-4, with 7 bases that match TRBD1. V lost 5 bases, J lost 7 bases, and 13 bases stayed unmatched. Germline V gene lookup returns CDR1 SGHAT and CDR2 FQNNGV. This CDR3 comprises 16 residues. CDR3 nucleotides: TGTGCCAGCAGCATTCGAGGGGGCGCAGGCGGTGAAAAACTGTTTTTT. Residues: CASSIRGGAGGEKLFF.

The CDR3 is CASSLGATGGGTEAFF. CDR3 nucleotides: TGTGCCAGCAGCTTAGGGGCTACAGGGGGAGGCACTGAAGCTTTCTTT. The V call is TRBV11-3, the J call TRBJ1-1; 8 bases align to TRBD1. The CDR3 is made up of 16 amino acids. From germline, CDR1 is SGHNT and CDR2 YENEEA. With V trimmed by 1 base and J by 4 bases, 8 bases remained unmatched.